This record covers a single TCR beta chain. The data are from a study of OX40 agonist ivuxolimab in advanced cancers. Sequenced by immunoSEQ multiplex PCR; TCRdb stores in-frame clones only, minus some. The sample consists of around 40,000 clones, around 89% of them appearing once. The germline V gene has CDR1 SGHDN and CDR2 FVKESK. The ends were cut back, 4 bases at V and 4 bases at J, with 14 bases in the middle. The CDR3 consists of 15 residues. The receptor's source is an adult with an advanced solid tumor such as melanoma, head and neck, liver or kidney cancer. V gene TRBV14 combines with J gene TRBJ1-3, with no clear D. The source material was CD4+ or CD8+ T cells sorted from blood, sampled in a trial of the OX40 agonist ivuxolimab. Here the CDR3 DNA reads TGTGCCAGCAGCCCTGGTCGGGGTTTAGGAAACACCATATATTTT. It specifies CASSPGRGLGNTIYF.